Listed below are T cell receptor beta chains from one sample, sequenced in a study of blood T cell repertoires in COVID-19. Generated by immunoSEQ multiplex PCR, the TCRdb table keeps only in-frame clones and is missing some. Here the sample spans about 85,000 clones, 87% being singletons. The specimen sequenced was peripheral blood. Every receptor here comes from a man aged 55 to 70 with acute or convalescent COVID-19. Both conserved end residues are part of each CDR3. Each record gives: V gene, clone size, D gene, J gene, CDR3 length, CDR3 protein, CDR3 DNA. The D gene is left open where the match is weak. Not every row has a clone size; where given, it reads once, few, many or a size class.

>TRBV19|-|TRBD1|TRBJ1-2|15
CASMPGQGSWYGYTF
TGTGCCAGTATGCCGGGACAGGGGTCCTGGTATGGCTACACCTTC
>TRBV30|-|-|TRBJ1-6|12
CAWSWQRGPLHF
TGTGCCTGGAGTTGGCAGAGGGGGCCCCTCCACTTT
>TRBV10-2|-|TRBD1|TRBJ1-6|15
CASSERTGGGSPLHF
TGCGCCAGCAGTGAAAGGACAGGGGGGGGCTCACCCCTCCACTTT
>TRBV10-3|-|-|TRBJ2-7|12
CAISGGSYEQYF
TGTGCCATCAGTGGAGGATCCTACGAGCAGTACTTC
>TRBV27|-|-|TRBJ1-6|15
CASPGRRQGNSPLHF
TGTGCCAGCCCTGGGCGGAGGCAGGGGAATTCACCCCTCCACTTT
>TRBV6-5|-|-|TRBJ1-1|14
CACTIGGSNTEAFF
TGTGCATGTACTATCGGGGGGTCGAACACTGAAGCTTTCTTT
>TRBV2|-|-|TRBJ2-3|17
CASLPSGGPTDTDTQYF
TGTGCCAGCTTACCCAGCGGAGGACCTACTGATACAGATACGCAGTATTTT
>TRBV4-3|-|TRBD1|TRBJ2-7|16
CASSQGTTGSSYEQYF
TGCGCCAGCAGCCAAGGGACGACAGGGAGCTCCTACGAGCAGTACTTC
>TRBV21-1|-|-|TRBJ1-4|16
CATGPPGRQGAGELFF
TGTGCCACCGGCCCCCCGGGACGGCAGGGGGCCGGGGAACTGTTTTTT
>TRBV18|few|TRBD2|TRBJ2-1|14
CASSSTSGDNEQFF
TGTGCCAGCTCATCTACTAGCGGTGACAATGAGCAGTTCTTC
>TRBV12-3/TRBV12-4|few|-|TRBJ1-2|13
CASSRQVGYGYTF
TGTGCCAGCAGTCGACAGGTGGGCTATGGCTACACCTTC
>TRBV6-2/TRBV6-3|-|-|TRBJ1-1|13
CASSYGRGSEAFF
TGTGCCAGCAGTTACGGAAGGGGATCCGAAGCTTTCTTT
>TRBV2|-|-|TRBJ1-3|14
CASRTDLSGNTIYF
TGTGCCAGCCGGACAGACCTCTCTGGAAACACCATATATTTT
>TRBV5-1|-|TRBD1|TRBJ2-2|17
CASSLELDRENTGELFF
TGCGCCAGCAGCCTTGAACTAGACAGGGAGAACACCGGGGAGCTGTTTTTT
>TRBV15|-|TRBD1|TRBJ2-7|16
CATSRFRDSDPYEQYF
TGTGCCACCAGCAGATTCCGGGACAGTGACCCCTACGAGCAGTACTTC
>TRBV5-1|-|-|TRBJ2-2|18
CASSSGSGGLTNTGELFF
TGCGCCAGCAGCTCGGGATCAGGGGGGCTAACGAACACCGGGGAGCTGTTTTTT
>TRBV30|once|TRBD2|TRBJ2-3|19
CAWSLILTSGDGSTDTQYF
TGTGCCTGGAGCCTAATATTGACTAGCGGGGATGGGAGCACAGATACGCAGTATTTT
>TRBV4-3|-|-|TRBJ2-1|15
CASSHRQNAYNEQFF
TGCGCCAGCAGCCACCGACAGAATGCCTACAATGAGCAGTTCTTC
>TRBV15|-|TRBD2|TRBJ2-3|17
CATSRELAGTSTDTQYF
TGTGCCACCAGCAGAGAGCTAGCGGGGACTAGCACAGATACGCAGTATTTT
>TRBV5-1|-|TRBD1|TRBJ2-2|14
CASSIYRQGGELFF
TGCGCCAGCAGCATATACCGACAGGGCGGGGAGCTGTTTTTT
>TRBV5-1|-|TRBD1|TRBJ2-7|12
CASTGQPYEQYF
TGCGCCAGCACGGGACAGCCCTACGAGCAGTACTTC
>TRBV6-6|-|-|TRBJ1-2|14
CASILPGGTLGYTF
TGTGCCAGCATCCTTCCGGGGGGGACACTTGGCTACACCTTC
>TRBV7-8|once|TRBD1|TRBJ1-4|15
CASSVTGTGYEKLFF
TGTGCCAGCAGCGTTACCGGGACAGGGTATGAAAAACTGTTTTTT
>TRBV5-4|-|TRBD1|TRBJ1-4|16
CASSLDRGATNEKLFF
TGTGCCAGCAGCTTGGACAGGGGTGCAACTAATGAAAAACTGTTTTTT
>TRBV2|once|-|TRBJ1-3|16
CASSEVGGGSGNTIYF
TGTGCCAGCAGTGAAGTTGGGGGCGGCTCTGGAAACACCATATATTTT
>TRBV6-2/TRBV6-3|-|-|TRBJ1-2|13
CASSYQGNYGYTF
TGTGCCAGCAGTTACCAGGGGAACTATGGCTACACCTTC
>TRBV5-6|-|TRBD1|TRBJ1-5|16
CASSLAGQGINQPQHF
TGTGCCAGCAGCTTGGCGGGACAGGGGATCAATCAGCCCCAGCATTTT
>TRBV28|-|-|TRBJ1-2|15
CASRHDYREHYGYTF
TGTGCCAGCAGGCACGATTACAGGGAGCACTATGGCTACACCTTC
>TRBV5-1|-|TRBD1|TRBJ2-3|16
CASSYSDRGPPDTQYF
TGCGCCAGCAGCTATTCGGACAGGGGGCCCCCAGATACGCAGTATTTT
>TRBV9|-|TRBD1|TRBJ1-4|15
CASSAVTGGNEKLFF
TGTGCCAGCAGCGCCGTGACAGGGGGTAATGAAAAACTGTTTTTT
>TRBV9|-|TRBD1|TRBJ1-4|14
CASSATGGEEKLFF
TGTGCCAGCAGCGCGACAGGGGGGGAAGAAAAACTGTTTTTT
>TRBV12-3/TRBV12-4|-|TRBD2|TRBJ2-5|13
CASSRGGQETQYF
TGTGCCAGCAGTCGGGGGGGCCAAGAGACCCAGTACTTC
>TRBV6-2/TRBV6-3|-|-|TRBJ1-1|13
CASSIVLNTEAFF
TGTGCCAGCAGTATCGTTCTGAACACTGAAGCTTTCTTT
>TRBV11-2|-|TRBD2|TRBJ2-7|14
CASSLLAGVHEQYF
TGTGCCAGCAGCTTACTAGCGGGGGTCCACGAGCAGTACTTC
>TRBV10-3|-|TRBD2|TRBJ2-5|15
CAISRTSGGQETQYF
TGTGCCATCAGCAGGACTAGCGGGGGCCAAGAGACCCAGTACTTC
>TRBV6-1|-|-|TRBJ2-3|16
CASSGGSAGLGYTQYF
TGTGCCAGCAGTGGGGGGAGCGCGGGGCTGGGGTATACGCAGTATTTT
>TRBV2|-|-|TRBJ2-2|14
CASSKGQVSGELFF
TGTGCCAGCAGTAAGGGACAAGTCTCGGGGGAGCTGTTTTTT
>TRBV28|-|-|TRBJ1-2|16
CASSLSWRHLNYGYTF
TGTGCCAGCAGTTTAAGTTGGCGACACTTAAACTATGGCTACACCTTC
>TRBV5-1|-|TRBD2|TRBJ2-1|17
CASSLVLAGGSNNEQFF
TGCGCCAGCAGCTTAGTCCTAGCGGGGGGGTCCAACAATGAGCAGTTCTTC
>TRBV3-1/TRBV3-2|-|-|TRBJ1-5|18
CASSPPAGGPSTDQPQHF
TGTGCCAGCAGCCCCCCCGCCGGGGGACCTTCTACGGATCAGCCCCAGCATTTT
>TRBV27|-|TRBD2|TRBJ2-1|15
CASSLRTSGDNEQFF
TGTGCCAGCAGTCTACGGACTAGCGGAGACAATGAGCAGTTCTTC
>TRBV7-2|-|TRBD1|TRBJ1-5|13
CASGGDRDQPQHF
TGTGCCAGCGGGGGCGACAGGGATCAGCCCCAGCATTTT
>TRBV7-2|-|-|TRBJ1-3|13
CASSLQGGNTIYF
TGTGCCAGCAGCCTTCAGGGGGGAAACACCATATATTTT
>TRBV5-1|once|TRBD2|TRBJ2-3|16
CASSPQPSGGTDTQYF
TGCGCCAGCAGCCCCCAACCTAGCGGGGGCACAGATACGCAGTATTTT
>TRBV7-8|-|TRBD1|TRBJ1-5|17
CASSFRGTGNSNQPQHF
TGTGCCAGCAGCTTTCGGGGGACAGGGAATAGCAATCAGCCCCAGCATTTT
>TRBV7-2|-|-|TRBJ2-3|13
CASSLSPKDTQYF
TGTGCCAGCAGCTTAAGTCCTAAGGATACGCAGTATTTT